This T cell receptor (beta chain) was identified during a study of human CD8 memory T cell subsets. Points from the study as a whole: Only T cell receptor beta chains were sequenced in this study. Clonotypes that made up the stem-like memory T cell repertoire overlapped minimally with the precursor exhausted T cell repertoire.

With regard to this clonotype: What it binds is not known.

The RNA's source was duplicate vials of more than 130,000 sorted CD8+ T cells per subset. The CDR3 sequence is 15 residues long. The V gene's germline CDR1 is SQVTM and CDR2 ANQGSEA. Generation of TCR beta libraries used UMI-labeled 5' RACE. TCRdb reworked the 5' RACE reads into one entry per CDR3 protein, no DNA. Its table records roughly 18,000 distinct CDR3 sequences. The sequenced sample was CD8+ T cells from PBMCs. V and J are TRBV29-1 and TRBJ1-1; TCRdb reports TRBD1, a call that lacks DNA to check it against. This TCR was sampled from a human donor in good health. The CDR3: CSVETRYGADTEAFF.